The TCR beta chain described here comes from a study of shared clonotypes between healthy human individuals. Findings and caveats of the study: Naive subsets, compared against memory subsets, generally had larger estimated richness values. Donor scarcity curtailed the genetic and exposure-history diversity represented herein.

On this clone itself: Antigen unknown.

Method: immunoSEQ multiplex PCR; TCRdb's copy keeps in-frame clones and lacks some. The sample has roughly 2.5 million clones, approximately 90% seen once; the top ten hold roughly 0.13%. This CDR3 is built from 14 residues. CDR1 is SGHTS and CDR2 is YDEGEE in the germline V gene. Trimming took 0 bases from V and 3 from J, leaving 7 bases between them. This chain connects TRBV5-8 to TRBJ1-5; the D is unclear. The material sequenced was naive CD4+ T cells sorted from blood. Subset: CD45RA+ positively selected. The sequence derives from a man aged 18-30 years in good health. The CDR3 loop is CASSLVRINQPQHF. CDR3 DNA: TGTGCCAGCAGCTTGGTTAGGATCAATCAGCCCCAGCATTTT. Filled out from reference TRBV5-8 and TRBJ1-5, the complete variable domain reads EAGVTQSPTHLIKTRGQQATLRCSPISGHTSVYWYQQALGLGLQFLLWYDEGEERNRGNFPPRFSGRQFPNYSSELNVNALELEDSALYLCASSLVRINQPQHFGDGTRLSIL.